This is a list of T cell receptor beta chains from one sample in a study of blood T cell repertoires in COVID-19. Method: immunoSEQ multiplex PCR; TCRdb's copy keeps in-frame clones and lacks some. In the table there are tens of thousands of clones, approximately 90% of which are singletons. Specimen: peripheral blood. The receptors here all came from a human donor with active COVID-19. The donor label of this sample is uncertain. CDR3s leave out the opening cysteine and the closing phenylalanine or tryptophan. The D gene is left open where the match is weak.

d_call v_call cdr3_aa
TRBD2 TRBV6-5 ASIAGTHEQF
TRBD1 TRBV9 ASSAGDRAYEQY
. TRBV10-1 ASSPSGFYEQY
TRBD2 TRBV19 ASSMYGGAYNEQF
. TRBV4-2 ASSQVKSAGLYNEQF
. TRBV29-1 SVTGAF
. TRBV5-4 ASSLGEAPLH
. TRBV7-9 ASSLASENIQY
TRBD1 TRBV7-3 ASSLVTGAEAF
. TRBV7-9 ASSYTGITNEKLF
. TRBV6-5 ASRHERGANEKLF
. TRBV3-1/TRBV3-2 ASSPDSSYNSPLH
TRBD2 TRBV5-5 ASSLEGSGGTDTQY
TRBD1 TRBV7-9 ASSLGGQGGRAEAF
TRBD1 TRBV4-1 ASSQEPLAAPGQGTWETQY
. TRBV5-4 ASSFNGGAEAF
. TRBV4-1 ASSQPAKHGSTDTQY